Shown below are 21 T cell receptor beta chains from a single sample sequenced in a study of T cell changes during pregnancy in multiple sclerosis. This table comes from immunoSEQ multiplex PCR, and its TCRdb copy is limited to in-frame clones, with some not included. Of under 45,000 clones detected, roughly 96% appear once; the ten largest clones hold about 1%. Sequenced here: peripheral blood, sampled in the second trimester of pregnancy. These receptors were collected from a female donor with multiple sclerosis, enrolled in a pregnancy study.

This chain connects TRBV2 to TRBJ1-1, with no clear D. The V gene's germline CDR1 is SNHLY and CDR2 FYNNEI. This CDR3 is built from 11 residues. Trimming left V 4 bases short and J 5 bases short, with 5 bases between. In DNA form, the CDR3 reads TGTGCCAGCAGTGCCCGGACTGAAGCTTTCTTT. Protein product: CASSARTEAFF.

The chain couples TRBV19 to TRBJ2-4, with 7 bases aligning to TRBD2. The CDR3 runs 11 residues. Germline CDR1 and CDR2: LNHDA and SQIVND (reference sequence). V was pared by 7 bases and J by 8 bases, with 2 bases of the junction left unmatched. The CDR3 nucleotides are TGTGCCAGTACCCGGGAGGACATTCAGTACTTC. Translation gives CASTREDIQYF.

The genes are TRBV12-5 and TRBJ2-7; D is perhaps TRBD1 (6 bases). Germline CDR1 and CDR2: LGHNT and FRNRAP. The CDR3 contains 16 residues. V lost 2 bases and J 2 bases, leaving 16 bases between the germline ends. In nucleotides, the CDR3 is TGTGCTAGTGGTTTGTCCCCTAAAGGGGGAGCCTACGAGCAGTACTTC. Protein: CASGLSPKGGAYEQYF.

The CDR3 coding sequence is TGTGCCAGCTCACGGCCGGGACAGGGGATCACCTACGAGCAGTACTTC. Its protein product is CASSRPGQGITYEQYF. The genes are TRBV18 and TRBJ2-7; 10 nucleotides agree with TRBD1. This CDR3 is 16 amino acids long. CDR1 KGHSH and CDR2 LQKENI come from the germline V gene. V gave up 4 bases and J gave up 2 bases; unmatched junction bases: 8.

This chain connects TRBV20-1 to TRBJ1-1; 7 bases line up with TRBD1. Germline CDR1 DFQATT, CDR2 SNEGSKA (reference sequence). Trimming at V came to 5 bases and at J to 9 bases, leaving 3 bases not matched to a gene. This CDR3 spans 10 amino acids. CDR3 region: CSAWTGQAFF. Written as DNA, the CDR3 is TGCAGTGCTTGGACAGGCCAAGCTTTCTTT.

This chain joins TRBV11-2 and TRBJ2-7; D might be TRBD2 (5 bases). Trimming stripped 5 bases from V and 0 bases from J, with 17 bases between. Germline V gene lookup returns CDR1 SGHAT and CDR2 FQNNGV. The CDR3 length is 16 residues. In DNA, the CDR3 is TGTGCCAGCAGCGGGTTAAAGGGAGACGGCTCCTACGAGCAGTACTTC. Translating it yields CASSGLKGDGSYEQYF.

This clone was seen a single time. V usage is TRBV7-8 and J usage is TRBJ1-1; TRBD1 is a possible D gene (6 bases). CDR1 SGHVS and CDR2 FQNEAQ come from the germline V gene. The length of the CDR3 is 14 residues. Trimming took 2 bases from V and 5 from J, leaving 12 bases between them. The chain's CDR3 is CASSLLAQGTEAFF. In DNA, the CDR3 is TGTGCCAGCAGCTTATTGGCCCAGGGGACTGAAGCTTTCTTT. Based on the CDR3 plus reference TRBV7-8 and TRBJ1-1, the full variable domain is GAGVSQSPRYKVAKRGQDVALRCDPISGHVSLFWYQQALGQGPEFLTYFQNEAQLDKSGLPSDRFFAERPEGSVSTLKIQRTQQEDSAVYLCASSLLAQGTEAFFGQGTRLTVV.

For this clone: The same CDR3 also results from other DNA sequences found in this sample. The V and J genes are TRBV2 and TRBJ1-3; 9 bases line up with TRBD1. CDR1 and CDR2 (germline): SNHLY, FYNNEI. The CDR3 runs to 15 residues. Trimming took 6 bases from V and 1 from J; bases not matched to a gene: 4. The CDR3 reads CASSPDRGSGNTIYF. The CDR3 DNA is TGTGCCAGCAGCCCTGACAGGGGGTCTGGAAACACCATATATTTT.

This sequence joins TRBV27 and TRBJ1-1; 7 bases match TRBD1. The CDR3 totals 14 residues. Germline assignment: CDR1 MNHEY and CDR2 SMNVEV (reference sequence). The ends lost 5 bases at V and 1 base at J; junction bases unmatched: 4. DNA of the CDR3: TGTGCCAGCAGTCCCGGGACAGCGAACACTGAAGCTTTCTTT. It encodes CASSPGTANTEAFF.

The chain combines TRBV6-5 with TRBJ2-7; 10 bases are shared with TRBD2. Germline CDR1 is MNHEY and CDR2 is SVGAGI. The CDR3 covers 16 residues. V shed 4 bases, J shed 0 bases, and the junction held 6 bases outside the gene matches. DNA of the CDR3: TGTGCCAGCAGTTTGACTAGCGGGCAACTCTCCTACGAGCAGTACTTC. It encodes CASSLTSGQLSYEQYF.

The chain carries TRBV15 and TRBJ1-1; perhaps TRBD1 as D (5 bases). The CDR3 extends over 16 amino acids. CDR1 LNHNV and CDR2 YYDKDF come from the germline V gene (reference sequence). V was trimmed by 1 base and J by 3 bases, leaving 15 bases between them. The CDR3 is CATSRVSGWADTEAFF. CDR3 nucleotide sequence: TGTGCCACCAGCAGAGTGTCAGGGTGGGCGGACACTGAAGCTTTCTTT.

The rearrangement links TRBV6-5 to TRBJ1-1, with 7 bases lining up with TRBD1. Per the germline V gene, CDR1 is MNHEY and CDR2 is SVGAGI. The CDR3 loop spans 13 amino acids. Losses at the gene ends were 5 bases for V and 5 bases for J; bases not matched to a gene: 5. CDR3 coding DNA: TGTGCCAGCAGTACAGGGGTGGGAACTGAAGCTTTCTTT. Translated, it gives CASSTGVGTEAFF.

The rearrangement links TRBV19 to TRBJ2-1; D uncertain. The germline CDR1 and CDR2 sequences are LNHDA and SQIVND (reference sequence). With 5 bases removed from V and 0 bases from J, the gap between germline ends came to 14 bases. The CDR3 totals 16 residues. CDR3 in DNA: TGTGCCAGTAGTCCCCGACACACTGGCTCCTACAATGAGCAGTTCTTC. Translated: CASSPRHTGSYNEQFF.

The J gene is TRBJ2-1, the V gene TRBV9, with 11 bases aligning to TRBD2. This CDR3 has 15 amino acids. Germline CDR1 is SGDLS and CDR2 is YYNGEE. Germline trimming cut 4 bases from V and 9 bases from J; bases unmatched to any gene: 9. The CDR3 here is CASSLGTSGGGEQFF. In DNA form, the CDR3 reads TGTGCCAGCAGCCTCGGGACTAGCGGAGGGGGTGAGCAGTTCTTC.

The J gene is TRBJ1-2, the V gene TRBV28; D uncertain. The germline V gene has CDR1 MDHEN and CDR2 SYDVKM. V lost 3 bases and J 7 bases, leaving 15 bases between the germline ends. The CDR3 runs to 14 residues. The CDR3 DNA is TGTGCCAGCAGTTTCCGACTTACATACGGTGGCTACACCTTC. It translates to CASSFRLTYGGYTF.

CDR3 bases: TGTGCCAGCAGGACCCTGGGGAGGGGTTATGAAGCTTTCTTT. It translates to CASRTLGRGYEAFF. This chain joins TRBV27 and TRBJ1-1; D is perhaps TRBD1 (5 bases). Trimming shortened V by 6 bases and J by 7 bases, and 18 bases separated the two germline ends. CDR1 and CDR2 (germline): MNHEY, SMNVEV (reference sequence). The CDR3 sequence is 14 residues long.

This clone is a singleton in its sample. The V gene is TRBV11-3, the J gene TRBJ2-5; tentatively, D is TRBD2 (5 bases). The V end lost 5 bases, the J end lost 1 base, and 14 bases lay between the germline ends. The germline gives CDR1 SGHNT, CDR2 YENEEA. CDR3 length equals 15 residues. The CDR3 nucleotides read TGTGCCAGCAGCCCGGACTCCCGGCGCCAAGAGACCCAGTACTTC. This encodes CASSPDSRRQETQYF. Variable domain in full (rest from reference TRBV11-3 and TRBJ2-5): EAGVVQSPRYKIIEKKQPVAFWCNPISGHNTLYWYLQNLGQGPELLIRYENEEAVDDSQLPKDRFSAERLKGVDSTLKIQPAELGDSAVYLCASSPDSRRQETQYFGPGTRLLVL.

This chain uses TRBV7-9 with TRBJ1-3; 8 nucleotides agree with TRBD1. Germline CDR1 SEHNR, CDR2 FQNEAQ (reference sequence). The CDR3 extends over 15 amino acids. Losses at the gene ends were 5 bases for V and 2 bases for J; bases not matched to a gene: 5. The DNA for the CDR3 is TGTGCCAGCAGCCCCTGGACAGGGACTGGAAACACCATATATTTT. This encodes CASSPWTGTGNTIYF.

The chain has TRBV18 and TRBJ1-2; 7 positions match TRBD1. Germline lookup yields CDR1 KGHSH and CDR2 LQKENI. The V gene end was trimmed by 4 bases and the J gene end by 4 bases; junction bases not matched to a gene: 3. This CDR3 region has 13 residues. The CDR3 loop reads CASSLDRAYGYTF. The CDR3 bases are TGTGCCAGCTCACTAGACAGGGCCTATGGCTACACCTTC.

V is TRBV6-1 and J is TRBJ2-6; D ambiguous. The CDR3 loop spans 16 amino acids. Trimming took off 0 bases at V and 4 bases at J, with 10 bases between the two ends. The germline V gene has CDR1 MNHNS and CDR2 SASEGT. As DNA, the CDR3 is TGTGCCAGCAGTGAAGCTTCGGGTGCCGGGGCCAACGTCCTGACTTTC. Translating gives CASSEASGAGANVLTF.

The chain uses TRBV6-1 and TRBJ1-4; D unresolved. The CDR3 consists of 15 residues. V lost 2 bases to trimming and J lost 5 bases, with 12 bases between them. Germline assignment: CDR1 MNHNS and CDR2 SASEGT. CDR3 residues: CASSEYYRGNEKLFF. CDR3 coding DNA: TGTGCCAGCAGTGAATATTACCGAGGGAATGAAAAACTGTTTTTT.